The rows below give T cell receptor beta chains drawn from one sample of a study of blood T cell repertoires in COVID-19. Profiled with immunoSEQ multiplex PCR; TCRdb holds only in-frame clones, not every one. The sample yields some 56,000 clones, roughly nine tenths seen once. The sequenced sample was peripheral blood. These receptors came from a human donor in a cohort sampled during active COVID-19. Each CDR3 is given without its conserved first and last residue. A D gene is named only where the DNA matches it firmly.

TRBV5-1	TRBJ2-3	TRBD1	ASSSGQGYTDTQY
TRBV7-2	TRBJ1-1	-	ASSLTTLEAF
TRBV18	TRBJ2-5	-	ASSPSRDETQY
TRBV7-9	TRBJ1-1	-	ASSLGGGMNTEAF
TRBV7-3	TRBJ2-1	TRBD2	ASSFAGGYNEQF
TRBV5-1	TRBJ1-3	-	ASSPRGDINSGNTIY
TRBV6-2/TRBV6-3	TRBJ2-7	-	ASSYPDSASYEQY
TRBV27	TRBJ2-1	-	ASSPRALYNEQF
TRBV18	TRBJ2-7	-	ASSPNPAQLLQGRSYEQY
TRBV4-2	TRBJ2-7	-	ASSQDLTSPIYEQY
TRBV9	TRBJ1-4	-	ASGQVGLSTNEKLF
TRBV27	TRBJ2-7	TRBD2	ASSWGGGYEQY
TRBV27	TRBJ1-2	-	ASSPQSGQAGYT
TRBV28	TRBJ1-6	TRBD1	ASRTRDRGNSPLH
TRBV5-1	TRBJ1-1	TRBD1	ASSLARTGSGDTEAF
TRBV11-2	TRBJ2-1	-	ASSLEGVRWQPNEQF
TRBV29-1	TRBJ1-1	-	SPTSDLNTEAF
TRBV4-3	TRBJ2-1	-	ASSRILGMSSYNEQF
TRBV2	TRBJ1-6	TRBD1	ASSPTGEDSYNSPLH
TRBV14	TRBJ1-2	-	ASSQEEGVGGYT
TRBV7-2	TRBJ1-2	TRBD1	ASSLEGTGFGYT
TRBV19	TRBJ2-4	TRBD2	ASSGSGGRQNIQY
TRBV5-4	TRBJ2-3	TRBD2	ASSLVGIPGLAGGRY
TRBV20-1	TRBJ2-2	TRBD1	SASSAPGQTNTGELF
TRBV7-3	TRBJ2-5	TRBD2	ASSLTGAGGKETQY
TRBV7-2	TRBJ1-1	TRBD1	ASSNRGTEAF
TRBV4-1	TRBJ2-5	-	ASSQRGQSETQY
TRBV5-6	TRBJ1-5	-	ASSLARGSNQPQH
TRBV20-1	TRBJ1-2	-	SASGGPSGYT
TRBV4-3	TRBJ1-1	-	ASSRPNTEAF
TRBV27	TRBJ2-5	TRBD1	ASRRSQTGGLETQY
TRBV5-1	TRBJ2-5	TRBD2	ASSAGLAETQY
TRBV3-1/TRBV3-2	TRBJ1-2	-	ASSQGIQATNYGYT
TRBV19	TRBJ1-2	-	ASSSYRDNYGYT
TRBV4-1	TRBJ1-4	-	ASSPPSEKLF
TRBV19	TRBJ2-7	TRBD2	ASSIRGLVGVEQY